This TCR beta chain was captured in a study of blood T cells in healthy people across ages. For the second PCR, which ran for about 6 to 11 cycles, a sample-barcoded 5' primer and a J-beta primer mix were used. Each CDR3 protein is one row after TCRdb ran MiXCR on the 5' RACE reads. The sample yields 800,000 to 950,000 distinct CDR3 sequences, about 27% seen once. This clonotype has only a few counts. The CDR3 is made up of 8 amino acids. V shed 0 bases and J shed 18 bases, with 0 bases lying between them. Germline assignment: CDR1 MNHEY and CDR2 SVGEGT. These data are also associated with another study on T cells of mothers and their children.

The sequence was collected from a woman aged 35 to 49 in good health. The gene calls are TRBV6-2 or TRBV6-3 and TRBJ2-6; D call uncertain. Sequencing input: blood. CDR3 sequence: CASSYSTF. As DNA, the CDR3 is TGTGCCAGCAGTTACTCGACTTTC.